These T cell receptor beta chains were read from a single sample in a study of blood T cell repertoires in COVID-19. The data were produced by immunoSEQ multiplex PCR, yet TCRdb's version contains in-frame clones alone and is incomplete. Found here are approximately 220,000 clones, 88% of them singletons; the top ten hold about 2.4%. Sequenced sample: PBMCs or T cells enriched from blood (not recorded which). The receptor source for this set is a woman aged 25 to 39 who had recovered from COVID-19. Each CDR3 is given with its conserved first and last residue. Rows give clone size only sometimes, using once, few, many, or a class for an expanded clone.

size: once; V: TRBV7-6; CDR3: CASSSLEKEGTEAFF
size: NA; V: TRBV6-4; CDR3: CASKGQNNSPLHF
size: NA; V: TRBV18; CDR3: CASSPLGGVTYEQYF
size: NA; V: TRBV7-2; CDR3: CASSLEPRLAGGRREYF
size: NA; V: TRBV27; CDR3: CASCQTFDRGRSDYGYTF
size: NA; V: TRBV7-8; CDR3: CASSLGRTGTGNTIYF
size: NA; V: TRBV12-3/TRBV12-4; CDR3: CASSPRGKGGYTF
size: NA; V: TRBV29-1; CDR3: CSGRQGSGEQFF
size: few; V: TRBV27; CDR3: CASSLRDNEQFF
size: NA; V: TRBV7-9; CDR3: CASSLSGQYYEQYF
size: NA; V: TRBV12-3/TRBV12-4; CDR3: CASSRQGYQPQHF
size: NA; V: TRBV5-6; CDR3: CASSAGDNEQFF
size: NA; V: TRBV7-8; CDR3: CASSLVAGGNYGYTF
size: NA; V: TRBV9; CDR3: CASSVVSGSSYNEQFF
size: NA; V: TRBV12-3/TRBV12-4; CDR3: CASSRGTDGYTF
size: NA; V: TRBV2; CDR3: CASSYQGNYGYTF
size: NA; V: TRBV5-1; CDR3: CASSLVASDTDTQYF
size: NA; V: TRBV12-5; CDR3: CASGLVQYSYNEQFF
size: NA; V: TRBV11-2; CDR3: CASSLGRGSGNTIYF